What follows are 25 T cell receptor beta chains derived from one specimen sequenced in a study of T cell changes during pregnancy in multiple sclerosis. Sequenced by immunoSEQ multiplex PCR; TCRdb stores in-frame clones only, minus some. The sample lists some 20,000 clones; 80% to 90% were seen once. The specimen was CD8+ T cells from peripheral blood mononuclear cells, collected after pregnancy. The receptors come from a female donor in good health, enrolled as a control in a pregnancy study.

The chain has TRBV6-1 and TRBJ1-3; D possibly corresponds to TRBD1 (6 bases). V was cut by 5 bases and J by 4 bases, with 15 bases left in between. In germline, CDR1 is MNHNS, CDR2 SASEGT. CDR3 size: 15 residues. Here the CDR3 reads CASSRQVLSGNTIYF. As DNA, the CDR3 is TGTGCCAGCAGTCGACAGGTTCTTTCGGGAAACACCATATATTTT.

The rearrangement links TRBV19 to TRBJ1-1; 8 positions agree with TRBD1. Looked up from germline, CDR1 is LNHDA and CDR2 is SQIVND (reference sequence). After removal of 2 bases from V and 7 bases from J, the junction contained 12 bases not matched to a gene. The CDR3 totals 16 residues. The CDR3 sequence is CASSITGQGAWVEAFF. In DNA, the CDR3 is TGTGCCAGTAGTATAACAGGTCAGGGGGCGTGGGTTGAAGCTTTCTTT.

This clone showed up just once. The gene calls are TRBV5-1 and TRBJ1-2; perhaps TRBD1 as D (6 bases). The CDR3 is made up of 14 amino acids. Trimming pared 0 bases from V and 5 bases from J, leaving 11 bases between. The germline gives CDR1 SGHRS, CDR2 YFSETQ. The CDR3 loop reads CASSLVDSLYGYTF. The CDR3 DNA reads TGCGCCAGCAGCTTGGTGGACAGCTTATATGGCTACACCTTC.

V is TRBV5-1 and J is TRBJ1-2; no clear D. V was cut by 2 bases and J by 4 bases, with 9 bases left in between. The CDR3 length is 13 residues. Germline V gives CDR1 SGHRS, CDR2 YFSETQ. CDR3 residues: CASSLWRTYGYTF. CDR3 nucleotides: TGCGCCAGCAGCTTATGGAGGACCTATGGCTACACCTTC. Full variable domain (outside the CDR3, taken from reference TRBV5-1 and TRBJ1-2): KAGVTQTPRYLIKTRGQQVTLSCSPISGHRSVSWYQQTPGQGLQFLFEYFSETQRNKGNFPGRFSGRQFSNSRSEMNVSTLELGDSALYLCASSLWRTYGYTFGSGTRLTVV.

V is TRBV7-9 and J is TRBJ2-1; the D gene is possibly TRBD2 (6 bases). The CDR3 extends over 14 amino acids. In germline, CDR1 is SEHNR, CDR2 FQNEAQ (reference sequence). V lost 4 bases to trimming and J lost 4 bases, with 11 bases between them. CDR3 sequence reads: CASSSGVEYNEQFF. CDR3 DNA sequence: TGTGCCAGCAGCTCGGGGGTGGAATACAATGAGCAGTTCTTC.

This chain joins TRBV10-2 and TRBJ1-1, with D unclear. V lost 5 bases and J lost 5, with 12 bases in between. The CDR3 loop spans 13 amino acids. Germline CDR1 reads WSHSY; CDR2 reads SAAADI. The chain's CDR3 is CASSSASGTEAFF. The CDR3 DNA sequence: TGCGCCAGCAGTTCCGCTTCGGGGACTGAAGCTTTCTTT.

V usage is TRBV9 and J usage is TRBJ2-3; no clear D gene. From germline, CDR1 is SGDLS and CDR2 YYNGEE. The length of the CDR3 is 13 residues. Trimming removed 4 bases at V and 6 bases at J, with 12 bases between. Here the CDR3 reads CASSITTADTQYF. The CDR3 DNA sequence: TGTGCCAGCAGCATAACTACCGCCGATACGCAGTATTTT.

The gene calls are TRBV4-2 and TRBJ2-3; D is possibly TRBD2 (6 bases). V dropped 4 bases and J dropped 0 bases, with 11 bases sitting between them. The CDR3 has 15 residues. Germline values: CDR1 LGHNA, CDR2 YNFKEQ. The chain's CDR3 is CASSPGGPSTDTQYF. CDR3 nucleotides: TGTGCCAGCAGCCCCGGAGGGCCTAGCACAGATACGCAGTATTTT.

This clone showed up just a few times. The chain carries TRBV9 and TRBJ2-5; 7 bases fit TRBD2. This CDR3 region has 14 residues. Germline-derived CDR1 and CDR2 are SGDLS and YYNGEE. After removal of 4 bases from V and 2 bases from J, the junction contained 5 bases not matched to a gene. The CDR3 sequence: CASSWGGEQETQYF. CDR3 in DNA: TGTGCCAGCAGCTGGGGAGGGGAGCAAGAGACCCAGTACTTC.

V and J are TRBV27 and TRBJ2-3, with D possibly TRBD2 on 6 matching bases. CDR1 and CDR2 (germline): MNHEY, SMNVEV (reference sequence). This CDR3 contains 16 residues. Trimming stripped 0 bases from V and 1 base from J, with 11 bases between. The CDR3, as DNA: TGTGCCAGCAGTTTATCAGGCGGGATTGGCACAGATACGCAGTATTTT. Its protein is CASSLSGGIGTDTQYF.

The J gene is TRBJ2-3, the V gene TRBV12-1; the DNA was not compared with TRBD2, the D call given in the table. TRBV12-1 is assigned pseudogene status. The CDR3 spans 16 residues. CDR3 DNA sequence: TGTGCCAGCAGCTCCGGTCGTCTAGCGGGGGCGGGAACGCAGTATTTT. Translating it yields CASSSGRLAGAGTQYF.

The chain uses TRBV19 and TRBJ1-1; D is unresolved. This CDR3 has 15 amino acids. The V gene lost 9 bases and the J gene lost 5 bases, with 22 bases spanning the gap. Germline CDR1 reads LNHDA; CDR2 reads SQIVND (reference sequence). The CDR3 bases are TGTGCCAGCTTCCCTCGGGGTAGGGTGGGAACTGAAGCTTTCTTT. Protein: CASFPRGRVGTEAFF. The full variable domain, its missing parts supplied by reference TRBV19 and TRBJ1-1, is DGGITQSPKYLFRKEGQNVTLSCEQNLNHDAMYWYRQDPGQGLRLIYYSQIVNDFQKGDIAEGYSVSREKKESFPLTVTSAQKNPTAFYLCASFPRGRVGTEAFFGQGTRLTVV.

The rearrangement uses TRBV4-1 and TRBJ1-1, with TRBD1 matching over 7 bases. The CDR3 spans 16 residues. Germline V lookup: CDR1 MGHRA, CDR2 YSYEKL. The J segment lost 3 bases and the V segment lost 2 bases, leaving 9 bases of the junction unmatched. The CDR3 protein is CASSQKGGGRDTEAFF. The CDR3 DNA sequence: TGCGCCAGCAGCCAAAAAGGGGGCGGGCGGGACACTGAAGCTTTCTTT.

In DNA, the CDR3 is TGTGCCAGCAGCGGGGGGGCGGAGGGAAAACTGTTTTTT. Its translation: CASSGGAEGKLFF. The V gene is TRBV7-9, the J gene TRBJ1-4; a weak D match, TRBD1 (6 bases). V was clipped by 5 bases and J by 10 bases, with 14 bases between them. This CDR3 region has 13 residues. Per the germline V gene, CDR1 is SEHNR and CDR2 is FQNEAQ (reference sequence).

The chain couples TRBV11-2 to TRBJ2-3, with D possibly TRBD1 on 5 matching bases. The CDR3 consists of 16 residues. Germline CDR1 SGHAT, CDR2 FQNNGV. Trimming shortened V by 0 bases and J by 2 bases, and 12 bases separated the two germline ends. CDR3 sequence (DNA): TGTGCCAGCAGCTTAGAACGACAGCCCGTCACAGATACGCAGTATTTT. As protein: CASSLERQPVTDTQYF.

The chain is built from TRBV12-5 and TRBJ1-5; 9 bases are a match to TRBD1. The CDR3 sequence is 13 residues long. Germline loops: CDR1 LGHNT, CDR2 FRNRAP. J gave up 6 bases and V 9 bases, and 6 bases lay outside the gene matches. In nucleotides, the CDR3 is TGTGCTAGCAGGGACAGGGCCGGTCAGCCCCAGCATTTT. It encodes CASRDRAGQPQHF. The full variable domain, its missing parts supplied by reference TRBV12-5 and TRBJ1-5, is DARVTQTPRHKVTEMGQEVTMRCQPILGHNTVFWYRQTMMQGLELLAYFRNRAPLDDSGMPKDRFSAEMPDATLATLKIQPSEPRDSAVYFCASRDRAGQPQHFGDGTRLSIL.

The V and J genes are TRBV27 and TRBJ1-1; 7 bases match TRBD1. After removal of 9 bases from V and 4 bases from J, the junction contained 8 bases not matched to a gene. From germline, CDR1 is MNHEY and CDR2 SMNVEV (reference sequence). The CDR3 runs 13 residues. CDR3 coding DNA: TGTGCCAGTCTTAGAGGGGGCGGCACTGAAGCTTTCTTT. Translated: CASLRGGGTEAFF.

CDR3 sequence reads: CASSQDSGNEQFF. The CDR3 nucleotides are TGTGCCAGTAGCCAGGACAGCGGCAATGAGCAGTTCTTC. V gene TRBV19 combines with J gene TRBJ2-1; maybe TRBD1 (6 bases). The CDR3 spans 13 residues. Looked up from germline, CDR1 is LNHDA and CDR2 is SQIVND (reference sequence). Deletions cut 6 bases from V and 6 bases from J, with 12 bases between.

V usage is TRBV9 and J usage is TRBJ2-7; 8 nucleotides match TRBD1. With V trimmed by 2 bases and J by 5 bases, 15 bases remained unmatched. The CDR3 has 17 residues. Germline CDR1 and CDR2: SGDLS and YYNGEE. DNA of the CDR3: TGTGCCAGCAGCGTGGGGGGATTAGGAGACAGGGGCCACGAGCAGTACTTC. Its translation: CASSVGGLGDRGHEQYF.

This clone has only a few counts. The chain combines TRBV6-4 with TRBJ2-3; 9 bases agree with TRBD2. Trimming cost V 0 bases and J 2 bases; bases outside gene matches: 3. CDR1 is MRHNA, CDR2 SNTAGT, per germline. This CDR3 is built from 16 residues. The CDR3 is CASSDSASGDTDTQYF. CDR3 in DNA: TGTGCCAGCAGTGACTCGGCTAGCGGGGACACAGATACGCAGTATTTT.

This sequence joins TRBV14 and TRBJ2-2; 7 bases line up with TRBD2. The germline gives CDR1 SGHDN, CDR2 FVKESK. After removal of 0 bases from V and 2 bases from J, the junction contained 6 bases not matched to a gene. This CDR3 spans 17 amino acids. In DNA form, the CDR3 reads TGTGCCAGCAGCCAAGACGAACTAGCGCTCAACACCGGGGAGCTGTTTTTT. It specifies CASSQDELALNTGELFF.

The chain links TRBV4-1 to TRBJ1-2, with D uncertain. CDR1 is MGHRA and CDR2 is YSYEKL in the germline V gene. CDR3 size: 17 residues. V lost 0 bases and J 8 bases, leaving 22 bases between the germline ends. The CDR3: CASSQEFEGSPYRGYTF. The CDR3 DNA is TGCGCCAGCAGCCAAGAATTTGAGGGTAGCCCATATAGGGGCTACACCTTC.

J is TRBJ2-1 and V is TRBV6-6; 11 positions match TRBD1. With V trimmed by 1 base and J by 10 bases, 6 bases remained unmatched. The CDR3 consists of 15 residues. The germline gives CDR1 MNHNY, CDR2 SVGAGI (reference sequence). The CDR3 nucleotides are TGTGCCAGCAGTTACTTCGGGACAGGGGGAAGGGAGCAGTTCTTC. Its translation is CASSYFGTGGREQFF.

The chain employs TRBV5-1 and TRBJ1-2; D might be TRBD1 (5 bases). The CDR3 has 16 amino acids. Germline CDR1 reads SGHRS; CDR2 reads YFSETQ. V was cut by 3 bases and J by 8 bases, with 23 bases left in between. This CDR3 reads CASSSSSPSWPGGYTF. The DNA for the CDR3 is TGCGCCAGCAGCTCCAGTAGCCCTAGTTGGCCAGGGGGCTACACCTTC. Complete variable domain (other parts from reference TRBV5-1 and TRBJ1-2): KAGVTQTPRYLIKTRGQQVTLSCSPISGHRSVSWYQQTPGQGLQFLFEYFSETQRNKGNFPGRFSGRQFSNSRSEMNVSTLELGDSALYLCASSSSSPSWPGGYTFGSGTRLTVV.

The CDR3: CASSYSGSGETQYF. CDR3 nucleotides: TGTGCCAGCAGTTACTCGGGTAGCGGAGAGACCCAGTACTTC. This chain uses TRBV6-5 with TRBJ2-5; maybe TRBD2 (6 bases). The CDR3 extends over 14 amino acids. V was shortened by 0 bases and J by 4 bases, with 9 bases between the two germline ends. Looked up from germline, CDR1 is MNHEY and CDR2 is SVGAGI.